A single sample is the source of the 5 T cell receptor beta chains below, sequenced in a study of blood T cell repertoires in COVID-19. The table came from immunoSEQ multiplex PCR; TCRdb's copy has only in-frame clones and leaves some out. Found here are over 200,000 clones, about 93% of them singletons; the top ten hold 0.65% to 0.85%. Sequencing was performed on peripheral blood. The receptor source for this set is a man between 60 and 70 years old with COVID-19, enrolled during active disease.

The chain is built from TRBV5-1 and TRBJ2-1, with a possible D match to TRBD2 (6 bases). V dropped 2 bases and J dropped 3 bases, with 9 bases sitting between them. Germline-derived CDR1 and CDR2 are SGHRS and YFSETQ. The CDR3 is made up of 14 amino acids. The CDR3 reads CASSLVTSYNEQFF. CDR3 coding DNA: TGCGCCAGCAGCTTAGTGACTAGCTACAATGAGCAGTTCTTC. Full variable domain (remainder filled in from reference TRBV5-1 and TRBJ2-1): KAGVTQTPRYLIKTRGQQVTLSCSPISGHRSVSWYQQTPGQGLQFLFEYFSETQRNKGNFPGRFSGRQFSNSRSEMNVSTLELGDSALYLCASSLVTSYNEQFFGPGTRLTVL.

This chain joins TRBV11-2 and TRBJ1-1; the D gene is possibly TRBD1 (5 bases). The CDR3 is 14 amino acids. Germline-derived CDR1 and CDR2 are SGHAT and FQNNGV. V was clipped by 4 bases and J by 5 bases, with 14 bases between them. The CDR3 here is CASSWGRGGTEAFF. CDR3 bases: TGTGCCAGCAGCTGGGGAAGGGGAGGGACTGAAGCTTTCTTT.

The chain joins TRBV20-1 to TRBJ1-3; 9 nucleotides agree with TRBD1. Unmatched junction bases numbered 9, after V lost 6 bases and J lost 0 bases. The CDR3 is made up of 16 amino acids. The germline V gene encodes CDR1 DFQATT and CDR2 SNEGSKA (reference sequence). The CDR3 DNA follows: TGCAGTGCGAGTCCGGGACAGGGTTACTCTGGAAACACCATATATTTT. This encodes CSASPGQGYSGNTIYF.

In this sample, this clone turned up once. This chain uses TRBV12-5 with TRBJ2-2; maybe TRBD2 (5 bases). Germline-derived CDR1 and CDR2 are LGHNT and FRNRAP. Trimming took off 0 bases at V and 7 bases at J, with 30 bases between the two ends. The length of the CDR3 is 21 residues. The CDR3 sequence is CASGLVQKFERPNSSNGELFF. The CDR3 DNA sequence: TGTGCTAGTGGTTTGGTACAAAAGTTTGAGCGGCCCAACTCCTCCAACGGGGAGCTGTTTTTT.

In DNA form, the CDR3 reads TGCGCCAGCAGACTCGGGGGGGCCTATAATTCACCCCTCCACTTT. This gives the protein CASRLGGAYNSPLHF. The chain combines TRBV5-1 with TRBJ1-6, with D possibly TRBD1 on 5 matching bases. Trimming removed 5 bases from V and 2 bases from J, with 11 bases in between. The CDR3 has 15 amino acids. Germline-derived CDR1 and CDR2 are SGHRS and YFSETQ.